The T cell receptor (beta chain) under discussion was sequenced for a study of technical replicates of blood from several donors. Sequencing was performed with immunoSEQ multiplex PCR; in TCRdb, only in-frame clones are kept and a portion is missing. The sample includes 45,000 to 65,000 clones, nearly 95% of them seen just once. This TCR came from a human donor in good health. Some clones in this sample may be carry-over from other donors' samples. Material: PBMCs.

Here the CDR3 reads CASRRGPNTGELFF. The CDR3, as DNA: TGTGCCAGCAGGCGAGGGCCGAACACCGGGGAGCTGTTTTTT. The chain employs TRBV9 and TRBJ2-2, with TRBD2 as a possible D gene (5 bases). The CDR3 sequence is 14 residues long. Trimming removed 5 bases at V and 0 bases at J, with 8 bases between. The V gene's germline CDR1 is SGDLS and CDR2 YYNGEE. The full variable domain, with the rest looked up from reference TRBV9 and TRBJ2-2, is DSGVTQTPKHLITATGQRVTLRCSPRSGDLSVYWYQQSLDQGLQFLIQYYNGEERAKGNILERFSAQQFPDLHSELNLSSLELGDSALYFCASRRGPNTGELFFGEGSRLTVL.